Shown below are 17 T cell receptor beta chains from a single sample sequenced in a study of T cell responses to AZD1222 COVID-19 vaccine. The protocol was immunoSEQ multiplex PCR, while the TCRdb copy is restricted to in-frame clones and leaves out a portion. The sample lists about 150,000 clones, about 86% seen once, with about 4.8% in the top ten. The starting material was peripheral blood, obtained 28 days after the second AZD1222 dose. The receptors stem from an adult who received the AZD1222 COVID-19 vaccine.

V and J are TRBV5-4 and TRBJ1-3, with 12 positions matching TRBD1. V shed 4 bases, J shed 7 bases, and the junction held 3 bases outside the gene matches. CDR3 length: 14 amino acids. Germline V gene data show CDR1 as SGHNT and CDR2 as YYREEE (reference sequence). CDR3 sequence: CASSVGQGANTIYF. The DNA for the CDR3 is TGTGCCAGCAGCGTGGGACAGGGGGCGAACACCATATATTTT.

In its sample, this clone was seen a few times. The rearrangement links TRBV5-1 to TRBJ2-2; 7 nucleotides align to TRBD2. This CDR3 has 16 residues. J was trimmed by 7 bases and V by 0 bases; bases with no gene match: 9. Germline CDR1 is SGHRS and CDR2 is YFSETQ. CDR3 sequence (DNA): TGCGCCAGCAGCTTGGAGTCCAGCGGGAAGATCGGGGAGCTGTTTTTT. Translation gives CASSLESSGKIGELFF.

This chain uses TRBV24-1 with TRBJ2-1, with TRBD2 identical over 10 bases. The J segment lost 7 bases and the V segment lost 10 bases, leaving 15 bases of the junction unmatched. CDR3 length: 16 amino acids. The germline gives CDR1 KGHDR, CDR2 SFDVKD. The CDR3 loop reads CATADKSGGDWNEQFF. As DNA, the CDR3 is TGTGCCACAGCCGATAAGAGCGGGGGGGATTGGAATGAGCAGTTCTTC.

This chain connects TRBV29-1 to TRBJ1-4; 11 nucleotides agree with TRBD1. This CDR3 has 14 residues. J gave up 7 bases and V 4 bases, and 5 bases lay outside the gene matches. Looked up from germline, CDR1 is SQVTM and CDR2 is ANQGSEA. CDR3 residues: CSVAGQGAAEKLFF. The CDR3 DNA sequence: TGCAGCGTTGCCGGACAGGGGGCCGCTGAAAAACTGTTTTTT.

The DNA for the CDR3 is TGCAGCGTTTCGATGAGTGGAAACACCATATATTTT. Translating it yields CSVSMSGNTIYF. The V call is TRBV29-1, the J call TRBJ1-3; D unresolved. Germline V gene lookup returns CDR1 SQVTM and CDR2 ANQGSEA. The CDR3 runs to 12 residues. Between the trimmed V and J ends, which lost 5 bases and 3 bases, there was a span of 8 bases.

The V and J genes are TRBV6-6 and TRBJ2-5; D is unclear. Germline V gene lookup returns CDR1 MNHNY and CDR2 SVGAGI (reference sequence). The CDR3 contains 10 residues. Trimming shortened V by 6 bases and J by 3 bases, and 2 bases separated the two germline ends. CDR3 in DNA: TGTGCCAGCAGCAAAGAGACCCAGTACTTC. As protein: CASSKETQYF.

This chain uses TRBV24-1 with TRBJ2-3; the D is unclear. Deletions cut 2 bases from V and 1 base from J, with 9 bases between. The germline V gene has CDR1 KGHDR and CDR2 SFDVKD. The CDR3 is 15 amino acids. The CDR3 region has the DNA TGTGCCACCAGTGATTCAAAGGCTGGCACAGATACGCAGTATTTT. Translating gives CATSDSKAGTDTQYF.

The chain has TRBV9 and TRBJ1-6; perhaps TRBD1 as D (6 bases). This CDR3 has 15 amino acids. Looked up from germline, CDR1 is SGDLS and CDR2 is YYNGEE. V lost 4 bases and J lost 9, with 17 bases in between. CDR3 residues: CASSSSGTNGSPLHF. CDR3 in DNA: TGTGCCAGCAGCTCCTCCGGGACAAACGGTTCACCCCTCCACTTT.

A single count supports this clone. CDR3 DNA: TGTGCCAGCAGCTTAGGGGTTCAGCCCCAGCATTTT. Translating it yields CASSLGVQPQHF. This chain joins TRBV7-2 and TRBJ1-5; D unresolved. The length of the CDR3 is 12 residues. Per germline, CDR1 SGHTA and CDR2 FQGNSA. V was pared by 1 base and J by 6 bases, with 4 bases between.

The rearrangement joins TRBV27 to TRBJ2-7, with 7 bases aligning to TRBD1. This CDR3 contains 15 residues. Unmatched junction bases numbered 9, after V lost 5 bases and J lost 2 bases. Germline CDR1 MNHEY, CDR2 SMNVEV (reference sequence). The CDR3 nucleotides read TGTGCCAGCAGTCCGACAGGGCTTCGGGCCTACGAGCAGTACTTC. This sequence encodes CASSPTGLRAYEQYF.

This clone was recorded only once. The gene calls are TRBV11-3 and TRBJ2-1; 9 positions match TRBD1. The CDR3 has 12 amino acids. CDR1 and CDR2 from the germline V gene are SGHNT and YENEEA. V was pared by 4 bases and J by 8 bases, with 0 bases of the junction left unmatched. This chain's CDR3 is CASSWDRDEQFF. The CDR3 nucleotides are TGTGCCAGCAGCTGGGACAGGGATGAGCAGTTCTTC.

The chain has TRBV6-6 and TRBJ2-1; no reliable D call. The CDR3 contains 13 residues. V lost 0 bases, J lost 6 bases, and 6 bases lay in between. The germline CDR1 and CDR2 sequences are MNHNY and SVGAGI (reference sequence). The CDR3 sequence: CASSYSNVNEQFF. CDR3 nucleotides: TGTGCCAGCAGTTACTCGAATGTCAATGAGCAGTTCTTC.

V is TRBV5-5 and J is TRBJ1-6, with 7 positions matching TRBD1. This CDR3 spans 15 amino acids. The J segment lost 9 bases and the V segment lost 5 bases, leaving 11 bases of the junction unmatched. CDR1 SGHKS and CDR2 YYEKEE come from the germline V gene (reference sequence). CDR3 sequence reads: CASSPRQGFGSPLHF. The CDR3 nucleotides read TGTGCCAGCAGTCCAAGACAGGGATTTGGTTCACCCCTCCACTTT.

This clone was seen a handful of times. The CDR3 reads CASSPSREKLFF. CDR3 sequence (DNA): TGTGCCAGCAGCCCTAGTAGGGAAAAACTGTTTTTT. The chain joins TRBV7-2 to TRBJ1-4; D is unclear. Germline CDR1 is SGHTA and CDR2 is FQGNSA. The CDR3 extends over 12 amino acids. V gave up 5 bases and J gave up 8 bases, with 9 bases separating them.

The chain combines TRBV18 with TRBJ1-1, with D possibly TRBD1 on 5 matching bases. V shed 4 bases and J shed 1 base, with 13 bases lying between them. This CDR3 is built from 15 residues. The germline CDR1 and CDR2 sequences are KGHSH and LQKENI. The CDR3 region has the DNA TGTGCCAGCTCACAGGGAGGGACGCCGAACACTGAAGCTTTCTTT. Its translation is CASSQGGTPNTEAFF.

The rearrangement joins TRBV12-3 or TRBV12-4 to TRBJ1-6; the D is unclear. The V gene lost 4 bases and the J gene lost 17 bases, with 12 bases spanning the gap. There are 11 residues in the CDR3. The CDR3 DNA is TGTGCCAGCAGTTCCGGAGGTTTTATCCACTTT. The encoded protein is CASSSGGFIHF.

V usage is TRBV7-2 and J usage is TRBJ2-5, with D perhaps TRBD1 or TRBD2 (6 bases each). Germline CDR1 is SGHTA and CDR2 is FQGNSA. This CDR3 has 13 residues. Trimming removed 8 bases from V and 7 bases from J, with 17 bases in between. CDR3 region: CASGGLVGLTQYF. CDR3 coding DNA: TGTGCCAGCGGGGGGCTTGTAGGGTTGACCCAGTACTTC.